Below, 27 T cell receptor beta chains from the same sample are listed, as sequenced in a study of cytomegalovirus exposure and HLA in healthy donors. Primers for the PCR totalled 60 Vbeta and 13 Jbeta. Sequencing was performed with immunoSEQ multiplex PCR; in TCRdb, only in-frame clones are kept and a portion is missing. The sample includes about 180,000 clones, 77% of them seen just once. Input material: PBMCs. These receptors all stem from a woman aged 60-70 years in good health and CMV-seropositive.

There are a few counts of this clone. The rearrangement links TRBV6-1 to TRBJ1-1, with unresolved D. This CDR3 is 12 amino acids long. V was shortened by 1 base and J by 9 bases, with 9 bases between the two germline ends. The germline gives CDR1 MNHNS, CDR2 SASEGT. The CDR3 sequence is CASSEVGTKAFF. The CDR3 nucleotides are TGTGCCAGCAGTGAAGTGGGCACGAAAGCTTTCTTT.

The V gene is TRBV2, the J gene TRBJ2-5; 11 bases align to TRBD2. The J call is uncertain, as TRBJ2-7 better fits the DNA end. Germline V CDR1 and CDR2: SNHLY, FYNNEI. The CDR3 sequence is 15 residues long. Here the CDR3 reads CASSEVIAGGDEQYF. The CDR3 DNA reads TGTGCCAGCAGTGAAGTAATAGCGGGAGGGGACGAGCAGTACTTC.

The chain recombines TRBV5-6 with TRBJ1-2; no clear D gene. The CDR3 has 15 amino acids. Trimming shortened V by 0 bases and J by 5 bases, and 14 bases separated the two germline ends. Germline loops: CDR1 SGHDT, CDR2 YYEEEE. The CDR3 DNA sequence: TGTGCCAGCAGCTTGGTTGGGGAGAATAGTTATGGCTACACCTTC. It specifies CASSLVGENSYGYTF.

This chain links TRBV14 with TRBJ1-3; 9 nucleotides agree with TRBD1. CDR3 length: 14 residues. Trimming at V came to 2 bases and at J to 7 bases, leaving 3 bases not matched to a gene. Germline loops: CDR1 SGHDN, CDR2 FVKESK. The CDR3 is CASSQRQGVNTIYF. Written as DNA, the CDR3 is TGTGCCAGCAGCCAAAGACAGGGGGTGAACACCATATATTTT.

The chain has TRBV5-1 and TRBJ2-1; 7 bases are a match to TRBD1. CDR1 is SGHRS, CDR2 YFSETQ, per germline. The CDR3 runs to 14 residues. V trimming: 0 bases; J trimming: 11 bases; junction bases outside the gene matches: 8. CDR3 sequence (DNA): TGCGCCAGCAGCTTGGGCGGACAGGTGAATCAGCAGTTCTTC. It translates to CASSLGGQVNQQFF.

The chain couples TRBV5-6 to TRBJ1-1; weak D call: TRBD1 (6 bases). In germline, CDR1 is SGHDT, CDR2 YYEEEE. With 4 bases removed from V and 1 base from J, the gap between germline ends came to 11 bases. The CDR3 is made up of 14 amino acids. CDR3 DNA: TGTGCCAGCAGCGCGACACAGGGGAACACTGAAGCTTTCTTT. Translation: CASSATQGNTEAFF.

This clone was counted only a few times. This sequence joins TRBV6-5 and TRBJ1-1; no clear D gene. Germline-derived CDR1 and CDR2 are MNHEY and SVGAGI. The CDR3 length is 14 residues. Trimming took 0 bases from V and 3 from J, leaving 8 bases between them. CDR3 bases: TGTGCCAGCAGTTACTCCGGAGGAGACACTGAAGCTTTCTTT. This gives the protein CASSYSGGDTEAFF.

V is TRBV4-1 and J is TRBJ2-3; TRBD1 aligns across 7 bases. This CDR3 region has 15 residues. V dropped 2 bases and J dropped 2; count of bases not matched to a gene: 4. Per germline, CDR1 MGHRA and CDR2 YSYEKL. The CDR3: CASSQRDRTTDTQYF. In DNA form, the CDR3 reads TGCGCCAGCAGCCAACGGGACAGAACCACAGATACGCAGTATTTT.

This rearrangement joins TRBV27 to TRBJ1-2; the D gene is possibly TRBD1 (6 bases). This CDR3 contains 12 residues. The V gene's germline CDR1 is MNHEY and CDR2 SMNVEV (reference sequence). The V and J ends lost 5 bases and 7 bases respectively, with 11 bases between them. CDR3 nucleotide sequence: TGTGCCAGCAGTCCACAGGGTCTTGGCTACACCTTC. This sequence encodes CASSPQGLGYTF.

The chain recombines TRBV29-1 with TRBJ2-5, with 11 bases identical to TRBD1. The J call may be faulty, since TRBJ2-7 better matches the DNA end. The CDR3 has 13 residues. The germline V gene has CDR1 SQVTM and CDR2 ANQGSEA. CDR3 amino acids: CSVGTGGTYEQYF. As DNA, the CDR3 is TGCAGCGTTGGGACAGGGGGCACCTACGAGCAGTACTTC.

V usage is TRBV6-6 and J usage is TRBJ2-7; 12 bases map to TRBD2. In germline, CDR1 is MNHNY, CDR2 SVGAGI (reference sequence). This CDR3 contains 15 residues. V shed 6 bases and J 1 base; nucleotides not matched to a gene: 4. In DNA form, the CDR3 reads TGTGCCAGCAGAGGACTAGCGGGGCGATCCTACGAGCAGTACTTC. Amino acids: CASRGLAGRSYEQYF.

V gene TRBV30 combines with J gene TRBJ2-7; D gene uncertain. The CDR3 covers 17 residues. CDR1 is GTSNPN and CDR2 is SVGIG in the germline V gene (reference sequence). V was trimmed by 2 bases and J by 2 bases, leaving 22 bases between them. The CDR3 reads CAWSRLFPSGKTYEQYF. The CDR3 DNA sequence: TGTGCCTGGAGTCGCTTATTCCCTTCAGGCAAAACCTACGAGCAGTACTTC.

This chain uses TRBV18 with TRBJ1-1; D might be TRBD1 (5 bases). CDR1 is KGHSH and CDR2 is LQKENI in the germline V gene. Trimming removed 0 bases at V and 10 bases at J, with 15 bases between. CDR3 length: 14 residues. CDR3 sequence (DNA): TGTGCCAGCTCACCACCGGAGAGAACAAGGGGAGCTTTCTTT. Translating gives CASSPPERTRGAFF.

Here the CDR3 reads CASSLLGGRETQYF. The CDR3 bases are TGTGCCAGCAGCTTACTAGGGGGTCGGGAGACCCAGTACTTC. This sequence joins TRBV7-3 and TRBJ2-5; D possibly corresponds to TRBD1 (6 bases). This CDR3 is 14 amino acids long. Trimming removed 2 bases at V and 5 bases at J, with 12 bases between. The V gene's germline CDR1 is SGHTA and CDR2 FQGTGA.

The CDR3 region has the DNA TGCGCCAGCAGCCCCTGGACAGAAAACACTGAAGCTTTCTTT. Its protein is CASSPWTENTEAFF. The rearrangement links TRBV5-1 to TRBJ1-1; the D gene is possibly TRBD1 (6 bases). From germline, CDR1 is SGHRS and CDR2 YFSETQ. This CDR3 spans 14 amino acids. Trimming took off 4 bases at V and 2 bases at J, with 12 bases between the two ends.

The chain couples TRBV19 to TRBJ2-2; no definite D call. Germline CDR1 is LNHDA and CDR2 is SQIVND (reference sequence). Deletions cut 4 bases from V and 3 bases from J, with 12 bases between. The CDR3 spans 15 residues. The CDR3 loop is CASSKNPTYTGELFF. The DNA for the CDR3 is TGTGCCAGTAGTAAGAACCCCACATACACCGGGGAGCTGTTTTTT.

J is TRBJ2-1 and V is TRBV11-3, with a weak D call TRBD2 (6 bases). There are 16 residues in the CDR3. Between the trimmed V and J ends, which lost 6 bases and 5 bases, there was a span of 20 bases. Germline CDR1 and CDR2: SGHNT and YENEEA. Here the CDR3 DNA reads TGTGCCAGCAGTCCTCCTCTTGGGGGGTCCCACAATGAGCAGTTCTTC. This translates into CASSPPLGGSHNEQFF. The full variable domain, with the rest looked up from reference TRBV11-3 and TRBJ2-1, is EAGVVQSPRYKIIEKKQPVAFWCNPISGHNTLYWYLQNLGQGPELLIRYENEEAVDDSQLPKDRFSAERLKGVDSTLKIQPAELGDSAVYLCASSPPLGGSHNEQFFGPGTRLTVL.

The rearrangement links TRBV29-1 to TRBJ1-2, with unresolved D. V was clipped by 0 bases and J by 5 bases, with 7 bases between them. CDR1 is SQVTM and CDR2 is ANQGSEA in the germline V gene. The CDR3 has 12 amino acids. As DNA, the CDR3 is TGCAGCGTTGAAGATCTGTCTTATGGCTACACCTTC. Its protein is CSVEDLSYGYTF.

The chain uses TRBV19 and TRBJ2-3; perhaps TRBD1 as D (6 bases). The V end was cut by 11 bases, the J end by 2 bases, with 14 bases between. The CDR3 consists of 13 residues. Germline V gene lookup returns CDR1 LNHDA and CDR2 SQIVND (reference sequence). CDR3 nucleotide sequence: TGTGCCTCAACGACAGGTCCCACAGATACGCAGTATTTT. Amino acid sequence: CASTTGPTDTQYF.

The V gene is TRBV7-7, the J gene TRBJ2-1, with 10 bases fitting TRBD1. The germline CDR1 and CDR2 sequences are SSHAT and FNYEAQ (reference sequence). The CDR3 sequence is 15 residues long. J gave up 5 bases and V 5 bases, and 6 bases lay outside the gene matches. CDR3 nucleotides: TGTGCCAGCAGCCCCGGGACAGGGGCCGACAATGAGCAGTTCTTC. This sequence encodes CASSPGTGADNEQFF.

This clone appeared a few times. The chain is built from TRBV5-4 and TRBJ2-3, with TRBD2 matching 8 bases. V lost 5 bases, J lost 2 bases, and 7 bases stayed unmatched. Per the germline V gene, CDR1 is SGHNT and CDR2 is YYREEE (reference sequence). The CDR3 contains 15 residues. This CDR3 is CASSPGGAITDTQYF. CDR3 bases: TGTGCCAGCAGTCCGGGGGGGGCAATCACAGATACGCAGTATTTT.

CDR3: CASSVRDRAEQYF. The CDR3 DNA follows: TGTGCCAGCAGTGTCAGGGACAGGGCCGAGCAGTACTTC. J is TRBJ2-7 and V is TRBV2, with 9 bases aligning to TRBD1. The CDR3 sequence is 13 residues long. V shed 4 bases, J shed 6 bases, and the junction held 4 bases outside the gene matches. Looked up from germline, CDR1 is SNHLY and CDR2 is FYNNEI.

This clone was picked up a small number of times. The chain joins TRBV5-8 to TRBJ1-2, with 8 bases identical to TRBD1. Germline trimming cut 0 bases from V and 8 bases from J; bases unmatched to any gene: 9. The CDR3 covers 15 residues. Germline CDR1 and CDR2: SGHTS and YDEGEE. CDR3 region: CASSLAGQGARGYTF. The CDR3 DNA sequence: TGTGCCAGCAGCTTGGCCGGGCAGGGGGCGCGGGGCTACACCTTC.

This clone was recorded only once. This sequence joins TRBV7-3 and TRBJ2-5; no clear D gene. The V gene's germline CDR1 is SGHTA and CDR2 FQGTGA. This CDR3 has 14 residues. The ends were cut back, 2 bases at V and 1 base at J, with 8 bases in the middle. CDR3 in DNA: TGTGCCAGCAGCTTATCCGGGTTCCAAGAGACCCAGTACTTC. It is translated as CASSLSGFQETQYF.

The chain uses TRBV7-9 and TRBJ2-7, with TRBD2 matching over 9 bases. Trimming at V came to 6 bases and at J to 3 bases, leaving 6 bases not matched to a gene. The CDR3 totals 14 residues. Germline V gene data show CDR1 as SEHNR and CDR2 as FQNEAQ (reference sequence). The CDR3 loop reads CASSAFSGSYEQYF. The CDR3 DNA reads TGTGCCAGCAGTGCTTTTAGCGGGAGCTACGAGCAGTACTTC.

The chain joins TRBV7-3 to TRBJ2-1; tentative D call: TRBD1 (5 bases). CDR3 length: 15 amino acids. V shed 5 bases and J shed 4 bases, with 15 bases lying between them. CDR1 and CDR2 (germline): SGHTA, FQGTGA. CDR3 loop: CASSRLSRAYNEQFF. The DNA of the CDR3 is TGTGCCAGCAGCCGCCTAAGCAGGGCTTACAATGAGCAGTTCTTC.

The rearrangement links TRBV5-4 to TRBJ2-5, with D hard to call. CDR1 and CDR2 (germline): SGHNT, YYREEE (reference sequence). CDR3 size: 15 residues. V dropped 4 bases and J dropped 1 base, with 14 bases sitting between them. The CDR3 DNA follows: TGTGCCAGCAGCCGCCTAGTCGGTGGCCAAGAGACCCAGTACTTC. Translating gives CASSRLVGGQETQYF.